This is a list of T cell receptor beta chains from one sample in a study of shared clonotypes between healthy human individuals. Data came from immunoSEQ multiplex PCR; TCRdb stores just in-frame clones and leaves some out. The sample carries fewer than 2.5 million clones, under 95% recorded once. The sequenced sample was naive CD4+ T cells from PBMCs. These receptors were collected from a man between 18 and 35 years old in good health. Some clones in this sample may be carry-over from other donors' samples. CDR3s include the opening cysteine and the closing phenylalanine or tryptophan. Fields, in order: V gene, clone size, CDR3 protein. A row's size may be missing; if present it is once, few, many or a size class.

TRBV7-2	-	CASSGQGAETQYF
TRBV30	few	CAWSVHGTGAFNQPQHF
TRBV7-2	-	CASSFPLTDRGIGYTF
TRBV7-6	-	CASSLGRDTQETQYF
TRBV6-6	-	CASSARLAGGDETQYF
TRBV18	-	CASSPSLDQPQHF
TRBV28	-	CASRRGDAAYEQYF
TRBV10-3	-	CAIRAGTANSGNTIYF
TRBV7-9	-	CASSSSWREGSNEQFF
TRBV27	-	CASSLYQQDGGGYTF
TRBV5-8	-	CASSQDAGAGANVLTF
TRBV7-2	-	CASSAGLTSSYEQYF
TRBV27	-	CASSPPNEQFF
TRBV30	once	CAWSDEQGSYYGYTF
TRBV5-4	-	CASSSGGTTNTGELFF
TRBV2	-	CASNTPGLGGYGYTF
TRBV15	-	CATSRDPGRGNTIYF
TRBV15	-	CATSHGQGASGANVLTF
TRBV28	-	CASSFHQSNQPQHF
TRBV4-3	-	CASSHHSQGANYGYTF
TRBV5-4	-	CASSRQATDNEQFF
TRBV18	-	CASSGSTSYEQYF
TRBV18	-	CASSPTIPNTGELFF
TRBV7-8	-	CASSLALKTGGRYEQYF
TRBV29-1	-	CSVSSASTDTQYF
TRBV6-4	-	CASSVRGGTEAFF
TRBV5-1	-	CASSPGTGNTEAFF
TRBV6-1	-	CASKGSPGSYEQYF
TRBV18	-	CASSPRTGRDTQYF
TRBV4-1	once	CASSQATGSSLDTQYF
TRBV19	few	CASSPGQREAFF
TRBV5-1	-	CASSSMAGNTGELFF
TRBV6-4	-	CASSESAGRTYNEQFF
TRBV7-6	-	CASSPLARTGATYEQYF
TRBV18	-	CASSPPSGGIVAEQYF
TRBV7-9	-	CASSFPSLRVNQETQYF
TRBV6-1	-	CASSADPTGEETQYF
TRBV6-1	-	CASSPPAGDTIYF
TRBV6-6	-	CVTARATNEKLFF
TRBV11-2	-	CASSPPKSTDTQYF
TRBV4-1	once	CASSQVTGELFF
TRBV2	-	CASSRGLGVYNEQFF
TRBV5-1	-	CASSLGGTATQETQYF
TRBV7-9	-	CASSLLGTVSGNTIYF
TRBV18	once	CASSQSNPRIRAYEQYF
TRBV28	-	CASTPRGGGNTIYF
TRBV5-6	-	CASSSSTSARQTQYF
TRBV6-1	once	CASRLTQNTEAFF
TRBV6-1	-	CASSERGVEAFF
TRBV7-8	-	CASSSDGYRIAEAFF
TRBV28	-	CASSLSQSNQPQHF
TRBV5-1	-	CASSGLAGGYEQYF
TRBV14	-	CASSQGGSGQETQYF
TRBV7-3	once	CASSSRGGNTEAFF
TRBV7-6	-	CASLATPRSDEQFF